The sequence of this T cell receptor (beta chain) was determined in a study of blood T cell repertoires in COVID-19. Across the study: T cells, B-cell-depleted T cells, or PBMCs supplied cDNA or gDNA.

Original data processing: Researchers report that nucleated cell counts were estimated from reference gene primer amplification. Measured with immunoSEQ multiplex PCR; TCRdb has only the in-frame clones, and not every one. V and J calls and clone size are copied from that table; D and trimming were computed from the DNA. The sample includes fewer than 350,000 clones, roughly 88% of them seen just once. V lost 5 bases and J lost 3; bases outside the gene matches: 7. CDR1 PRHDT and CDR2 FYEKMQ come from the germline V gene (reference sequence). The CDR3 runs 15 residues. The chain uses TRBV13 and TRBJ2-7; 10 nucleotides match TRBD2. Sequencing used peripheral blood. The clonotype comes from a man aged 18 to 29 with active or convalescent COVID-19. As DNA, the CDR3 is TGTGCCAGCAGCCCAGGACTAGCGGATCACTACGAGCAGTACTTC. Its translation is CASSPGLADHYEQYF.